The rows below give T cell receptor beta chains drawn from one sample of a study of blood T cell repertoires in COVID-19. Clones were read by immunoSEQ multiplex PCR, and TCRdb kept only the in-frame ones, dropping some. The sample holds over 70,000 clones, 70% to 85% seen once. Source material: peripheral blood. Every receptor here comes from a woman aged 60 to 75 with acute or convalescent COVID-19. Both conserved end residues are part of each CDR3. The D gene is left open where the match is weak.

v_call: TRBV18
cdr3_length: 22
d_call: TRBD1
j_call: TRBJ1-4
cdr3_aa: CASSPPTATISRQGLLGEKLFF

v_call: TRBV14
cdr3_length: 17
d_call: NA
j_call: TRBJ2-6
cdr3_aa: CASSRLRVAPGANVLTF

v_call: TRBV19
cdr3_length: 14
d_call: NA
j_call: TRBJ1-2
cdr3_aa: CASSIIDSIYGYTF

v_call: TRBV2
cdr3_length: 14
d_call: TRBD1
j_call: TRBJ2-2
cdr3_aa: CASRGDRGHGELFF

v_call: TRBV5-5
cdr3_length: 16
d_call: NA
j_call: TRBJ1-1
cdr3_aa: CASSLGGTITYTEAFF

v_call: TRBV3-1/TRBV3-2
cdr3_length: 16
d_call: TRBD1
j_call: TRBJ1-3
cdr3_aa: CASSPGTGFSGNTIYF

v_call: TRBV29-1
cdr3_length: 15
d_call: TRBD1
j_call: TRBJ1-1
cdr3_aa: CSVPRGPGTGAEAFF

v_call: TRBV30
cdr3_length: 14
d_call: NA
j_call: TRBJ2-3
cdr3_aa: CAWTRSSSTDTQYF

v_call: TRBV10-2
cdr3_length: 13
d_call: NA
j_call: TRBJ1-2
cdr3_aa: CASSEYGLYGYTF

v_call: TRBV2
cdr3_length: 14
d_call: NA
j_call: TRBJ2-7
cdr3_aa: CASQREYTSYEQYF

v_call: TRBV3-1/TRBV3-2
cdr3_length: 18
d_call: NA
j_call: TRBJ1-6
cdr3_aa: CASSQDLGLGRGDSPLHF

v_call: TRBV9
cdr3_length: 14
d_call: TRBD1
j_call: TRBJ1-2
cdr3_aa: CASSATGINYGYTF

v_call: TRBV18
cdr3_length: 17
d_call: TRBD2
j_call: TRBJ2-5
cdr3_aa: CASSPSPGLAGKGGQYF